The 20 T cell receptor beta chains below all came from one sample that was sequenced in a study of T-cell reconstitution after alpha-beta-depleted transplantation in children. TCRbeta library preparation incorporated unique molecular identifiers. TCRdb re-called the PCR reads through MiXCR, storing one row per CDR3 protein. The sample lists about 200,000 distinct CDR3 sequences, about 14% occurring once. The material was PBMCs from the stem cell graft donor, obtained from the stem cell graft. These receptors all stem from a human donor who donated a stem cell graft to a child with acute lymphoblastic leukemia.

Many counts were recorded for this clonotype. The chain couples TRBV5-1 to TRBJ2-7; 8 bases align to TRBD1. The length of the CDR3 is 16 residues. The germline CDR1 and CDR2 sequences are SGHRS and YFSETQ. V lost 0 bases, J lost 5 bases, and 10 bases stayed unmatched. The CDR3 DNA reads as TGCGCCAGCAGCTTGGAGCCGACAGGGGTTGGTAACGAGCAGTACTTC. This codes for CASSLEPTGVGNEQYF.

This chain uses TRBV29-1 with TRBJ1-1; D might be TRBD1 (5 bases). V was cut by 0 bases and J by 7 bases, with 18 bases left in between. This CDR3 has 15 amino acids. Germline V gives CDR1 SQVTM, CDR2 ANQGSEA. The DNA for the CDR3 is TGCAGCGTTGAAGATCGGGACCCAGGAGGTAATGAAGCTTTCTTT. It yields the protein CSVEDRDPGGNEAFF.

This clonotype showed up many times. The rearrangement uses TRBV28 and TRBJ2-7, with D uncertain. The CDR3 sequence is 14 residues long. Germline CDR1 is MDHEN and CDR2 is SYDVKM. V dropped 3 bases and J dropped 0 bases, with 9 bases sitting between them. This chain's CDR3 is CASSFYLGSYEQYF. Written as DNA, the CDR3 is TGTGCCAGCAGTTTCTATCTGGGCTCCTACGAGCAGTACTTC.

The chain is built from TRBV20-1 and TRBJ2-5; TRBD1 matches 7 bases. This CDR3 has 14 residues. From germline, CDR1 is DFQATT and CDR2 SNEGSKA (reference sequence). The trim removed 0 bases at V and 7 bases at J, leaving 8 bases unmatched. The CDR3 reads CSARDSTGSATQYF. The CDR3 DNA sequence: TGCAGTGCTAGAGACTCGACAGGGTCAGCGACCCAGTACTTC.

This clonotype was counted many times. The chain combines TRBV5-4 with TRBJ2-2; D remains unclear. This CDR3 is built from 13 residues. V was pared by 0 bases and J by 5 bases, with 5 bases between. Germline V gene lookup returns CDR1 SGHNT and CDR2 YYREEE (reference sequence). CDR3 residues: CASSLGETGELFF. DNA of the CDR3: TGTGCCAGCAGCTTGGGGGAAACCGGGGAGCTGTTTTTT.

This clonotype occurred a few times. This chain joins TRBV6-1 and TRBJ1-2; possible D gene TRBD1, 5 bases. This CDR3 region has 16 residues. The V gene's germline CDR1 is MNHNS and CDR2 SASEGT. The V and J ends lost 0 bases and 7 bases respectively, with 18 bases between them. The CDR3, as DNA: TGTGCCAGCAGTGAAGCGCTTTCTGCCAGGGAAGGTGGCTACACCTTC. The encoded protein is CASSEALSAREGGYTF.

The gene calls are TRBV20-1 and TRBJ2-1; TRBD2 matches 10 bases. Germline assignment: CDR1 DFQATT and CDR2 SNEGSKA (reference sequence). Trimming at V came to 4 bases and at J to 5 bases, leaving 14 bases not matched to a gene. There are 17 residues in the CDR3. In DNA, the CDR3 is TGCAGTGCTATTGGGGCTAGCGGGAGCTTTGAGGACAATGAGCAGTTCTTC. As protein: CSAIGASGSFEDNEQFF.

There are many counts of this clonotype. The chain combines TRBV29-1 with TRBJ1-2; weak D call: TRBD1 (6 bases). The CDR3 extends over 14 amino acids. The V end was cut by 0 bases, the J end by 4 bases, with 12 bases between. From germline, CDR1 is SQVTM and CDR2 ANQGSEA. The CDR3 protein is CSVEDRDTRYGYTF. In DNA, the CDR3 is TGCAGCGTTGAAGATCGGGACACCCGCTATGGCTACACCTTC.

Note on this clonotype: One end of the junction does not line up with germline, which may come from a read error. This chain uses TRBV5-1 with TRBJ1-4; tentative D call: TRBD1 (5 bases). CDR3 length: 16 amino acids. Germline lookup yields CDR1 SGHRS and CDR2 YFSETQ. CDR3 bases: TGCGCCAGCAGTTATACAGGCCCCGTTACCAATGAAAAACTGTTTTTC. Its translation is CASSYTGPVTNEKLFF.

This clonotype appeared a few times. This chain connects TRBV3-1 to TRBJ2-5; TRBD2 aligns across 15 bases. The V and J ends lost 5 bases and 6 bases, in that order; junction bases with no gene match: 10. The CDR3 extends over 17 amino acids. CDR1 is LGHDT and CDR2 is YNNKEL in the germline V gene (reference sequence). Here the CDR3 DNA reads TGTGCCAGCAGCTCCCCGGCCGGGACTAGCGGGAGGAAGACCCAGTACTTC. Amino acids: CASSSPAGTSGRKTQYF.

This clonotype was seen more than once but under ten times. J is TRBJ2-1 and V is TRBV7-9, with TRBD1 as a possible D gene (6 bases). The CDR3 is 16 amino acids. Trimming left V 5 bases short and J 3 bases short, with 17 bases between. Germline CDR1 is SEHNR and CDR2 is FQNEAQ (reference sequence). CDR3 nucleotides: TGTGCCAGCAGCCGGACAGTTGGTTGGGACTACAATGAGCAGTTCTTC. Amino acid sequence: CASSRTVGWDYNEQFF.

Ten or more counts support this clonotype. This sequence joins TRBV5-1 and TRBJ1-1; D is perhaps TRBD1 (5 bases). Deletions cut 4 bases from V and 2 bases from J, with 9 bases between. In germline, CDR1 is SGHRS, CDR2 YFSETQ. The CDR3 extends over 13 amino acids. The CDR3 is CASSKTENTEAFF. CDR3 DNA: TGCGCCAGCAGCAAGACAGAAAACACTGAAGCTTTCTTT.

In its sample, this clonotype was seen many times. The chain links TRBV20-1 to TRBJ2-5, with unresolved D. V lost 0 bases and J 2 bases, leaving 4 bases between the germline ends. Looked up from germline, CDR1 is DFQATT and CDR2 is SNEGSKA (reference sequence). The CDR3 has 12 amino acids. The CDR3 is CSAREGQETQYF. The CDR3 coding sequence is TGCAGTGCTAGAGAGGGACAAGAGACCCAGTACTTC.

This clonotype showed up many times. This chain connects TRBV5-1 to TRBJ2-3; no clear D gene. The CDR3 has 14 residues. Germline CDR1 is SGHRS and CDR2 is YFSETQ. The V gene lost 3 bases and the J gene lost 2 bases, with 10 bases spanning the gap. CDR3 nucleotides: TGCGCCAGCAGCTGGTCTCGCTACACAGATACGCAGTATTTT. It codes for CASSWSRYTDTQYF.

This clonotype has a count of ten or more. V usage is TRBV5-1 and J usage is TRBJ2-1, with no clear D. Per germline, CDR1 SGHRS and CDR2 YFSETQ. V lost 2 bases to trimming and J lost 4 bases, with 7 bases between them. The CDR3 is made up of 13 amino acids. The CDR3 spells CASSFPPYNEQFF. Written as DNA, the CDR3 is TGCGCCAGCAGCTTCCCCCCGTACAATGAGCAGTTCTTC.

This clonotype has ten or more counts. The chain uses TRBV29-1 and TRBJ2-7; 7 bases are shared with TRBD1. Trimming at V came to 0 bases and at J to 4 bases, leaving 9 bases not matched to a gene. Germline V lookup: CDR1 SQVTM, CDR2 ANQGSEA. The CDR3 has 15 amino acids. CDR3 amino acids: CSVEDEGTVSYEQYF. DNA of the CDR3: TGCAGCGTTGAAGACGAGGGGACAGTAAGTTACGAGCAGTACTTC.

This clonotype has ten or more counts. The chain carries TRBV4-2 and TRBJ2-1; TRBD2 agrees at 9 bases. Unmatched junction bases numbered 15, after V lost 0 bases and J lost 12 bases. CDR3 length: 17 amino acids. Germline CDR1 reads LGHNA; CDR2 reads YNFKEQ. CDR3 region: CASSQDLSGSYAGGQFF. CDR3 nucleotide sequence: TGTGCCAGCAGCCAAGATCTTAGCGGGAGTTATGCTGGTGGGCAGTTCTTC.

This clonotype was detected a few times. The chain employs TRBV4-2 and TRBJ1-1; possible D gene TRBD1, 5 bases. Trimming left V 4 bases short and J 4 bases short, with 13 bases between. The length of the CDR3 is 14 residues. Germline V gene lookup returns CDR1 LGHNA and CDR2 YNFKEQ. The CDR3 coding sequence is TGTGCCAGCAGCCTCGAGGGGAGTCCCACTGAAGCTTTCTTT. It yields the protein CASSLEGSPTEAFF.

This clonotype was found many times. V usage is TRBV12-3 or TRBV12-4 and J usage is TRBJ2-7; D tentatively fits TRBD1 or TRBD2 (6 bases each). The V and J ends lost 5 bases and 7 bases respectively, with 15 bases between them. The CDR3 is 13 amino acids. CDR3 region: CASSLWGAGEQYF. The CDR3 bases are TGTGCCAGCAGTCTGTGGGGGGCGGGAGAGCAGTACTTC.

Ten or more counts support this clonotype. This chain links TRBV29-1 with TRBJ1-4, with a tentative D call TRBD1 (6 bases). Germline V gene data show CDR1 as SQVTM and CDR2 as ANQGSEA. The V gene lost 5 bases and the J gene lost 4 bases, with 14 bases spanning the gap. This CDR3 contains 14 residues. CDR3: CSVYREDHNEKLFF. The CDR3 region has the DNA TGCAGCGTTTACAGGGAGGATCATAATGAAAAACTGTTTTTT.